This is a list of T cell receptor beta chains from one sample in a study of shared clonotypes between healthy human individuals. Assay used: immunoSEQ multiplex PCR; TCRdb lists only in-frame clones, some missing. In the table there are about a million clones, around three quarters of which are singletons. The specimen sequenced was memory CD4+ T cells from PBMCs. These receptors originate from a man between 18 and 29 years old in good health. Some clones in this sample may be carry-over from other donors' samples. CDR3s include the opening cysteine and the closing phenylalanine or tryptophan. The D gene is left open where the match is weak. Clone size, where shown, is once, few, many, or a class for clones that have expanded.

v_call	j_call	clone_size	d_call	cdr3_nt	cdr3_aa
TRBV7-2	TRBJ2-7	NA	NA	TGTGCCAGCTGCCCCCGGCGGGGAGGGCAGTACTTC	CASCPRRGGQYF
TRBV7-8	TRBJ2-1	NA	NA	TGTGCCAGCAGCTTAACCACGGACGGGCTCTCCTACAATGAGCAGTTCTTC	CASSLTTDGLSYNEQFF
TRBV14	TRBJ1-1	NA	NA	TGTGCCAGCAGCCAAGTGGTGTCCACTGAAGCTTTCTTT	CASSQVVSTEAFF
TRBV28	TRBJ1-1	NA	TRBD1	TGTGCCAGCAGTTTGACAGGGAGGAGGAACACTGAAGCTTTCTTT	CASSLTGRRNTEAFF
TRBV7-2	TRBJ2-3	NA	NA	TGTGCCAGCAGCTTAGGACGGATTAGCACAGATACGCAGTATTTT	CASSLGRISTDTQYF
TRBV10-2	TRBJ2-3	few	NA	TGCGCCAGCATCCCCACGACTAGCACAGATACGCAGTATTTT	CASIPTTSTDTQYF
TRBV7-2	TRBJ1-4	NA	NA	TGTGCCAGCAGCTTACTCCGTTACGAAAAACTGTTTTTT	CASSLLRYEKLFF
TRBV30	TRBJ2-2	NA	TRBD2	TGTGCCTGGAGTGTAGGACTAGCGGGCCACACCGGGGAGCTGTTTTTT	CAWSVGLAGHTGELFF
TRBV5-1	TRBJ2-1	NA	TRBD2	TGCGCCAGCAGCTTGGCGGGGCTAGCGGGAGAGGTGCAGTTCTTC	CASSLAGLAGEVQFF
TRBV28	TRBJ1-2	many	TRBD1	TGTGCCAGCAGACAGACAGGGACTTATAACTATGGCTACACCTTC	CASRQTGTYNYGYTF
TRBV4-3	TRBJ2-3	NA	NA	TGCGCCAGCAGCCAAGAAAGGAGCGGCACAGATACGCAGTATTTT	CASSQERSGTDTQYF
TRBV11-2	TRBJ2-5	NA	NA	TGTGCCAGCGGGCTGAGTGGCTGGGAGACCCAGTACTTC	CASGLSGWETQYF
TRBV5-1	TRBJ2-2	NA	TRBD2	TGCGCCAGCAGCGGGGGACTAGCGATCACCGGGGAGCTGTTTTTT	CASSGGLAITGELFF
TRBV27	TRBJ1-2	NA	NA	TGTGCCAGCAGTTTCACGGTTGGCTATGGCTACACCTTC	CASSFTVGYGYTF
TRBV5-6	TRBJ2-3	NA	TRBD2	TGTGCCAGCAGCGACTGGACTAGCTTGACAGATACGCAGTATTTT	CASSDWTSLTDTQYF
TRBV28	TRBJ1-5	NA	TRBD1	TGTGCCAGCAGACCCCTGGGACAGGGGGACCAGCCCCAGCATTTT	CASRPLGQGDQPQHF
TRBV6-1	TRBJ1-1	NA	NA	TGTGCCAGCAGGGGGCAAGGAGACACTGAAGCTTTCTTT	CASRGQGDTEAFF
TRBV19	TRBJ1-2	NA	NA	TGTGCCAGTAGTATAGTAGGAAGGAATGGCTACACCTTC	CASSIVGRNGYTF
TRBV5-1	TRBJ2-3	NA	NA	TGCGCCAGCAGCCCGACCGCAGATACGCAGTATTTT	CASSPTADTQYF
TRBV4-1	TRBJ1-3	NA	NA	TGCGCCAGCAGCCAAGATTCCAGAAACACCATATATTTT	CASSQDSRNTIYF
TRBV7-3	TRBJ1-3	few	NA	TGTGCCAGCAGCCCCGGAGGAGCCTCTGGAAACACCATATATTTT	CASSPGGASGNTIYF
TRBV29-1	TRBJ2-5	NA	NA	TGCAGCGTTGGGGGTAGTGGGCAAGAGACCCAGTACTTC	CSVGGSGQETQYF
TRBV11-2	TRBJ2-7	NA	NA	TGTGCCAGCAGCTTAGGGGGGACCGTCGGGTACGAGCAGTACTTC	CASSLGGTVGYEQYF
TRBV10-3	TRBJ2-3	NA	NA	TGTGCCATCAGTCGGGATTTCACAGATACGCAGTATTTT	CAISRDFTDTQYF
TRBV9	TRBJ2-5	NA	TRBD1	TGTGCCAGCAGCGCCAGTTGGGGACAGGGGGAGACCCAGTACTTC	CASSASWGQGETQYF
TRBV28	TRBJ1-1	NA	NA	TGTGCCAGCAAGGCGGCCCGAACTGAAGCTTTCTTT	CASKAARTEAFF
TRBV18	TRBJ2-5	few	NA	TGTGCCAGCTCACCACTCCAAGAGACCCAGTACTTC	CASSPLQETQYF
TRBV10-3	TRBJ1-1	NA	TRBD1	TGTGCCATCAGTGGGGGACAGGTCAGGAACACTGAAGCTTTCTTT	CAISGGQVRNTEAFF
TRBV5-1	TRBJ1-1	NA	NA	TGCGCCAGCAGCTTGCAGGGGAGCACGAACACTGAAGCTTTCTTT	CASSLQGSTNTEAFF
TRBV18	TRBJ2-1	NA	TRBD2	TGTGCCAGCTCACAGGGGACTAGCGGGGGCAATGAGCAGTTCTTC	CASSQGTSGGNEQFF
TRBV14	TRBJ2-2	NA	TRBD1	TGTGCCAGCAGCCCCGGGACAGGGGACACCGGGGAGCTGTTTTTT	CASSPGTGDTGELFF
TRBV2	TRBJ2-4	NA	NA	TGTGCCAGCAGTGGGGCCAGGGGTCGGGAAAACATTCAGTACTTC	CASSGARGRENIQYF
TRBV5-4	TRBJ2-6	NA	NA	TGTGCCAGCAGCCTCGGGTGGGGAACTGGGGCCAACGTCCTGACTTTC	CASSLGWGTGANVLTF
TRBV14	TRBJ1-1	NA	NA	TGTGCCAGCAGCCAAGGAACGAACACTGAAGCTTTCTTT	CASSQGTNTEAFF
TRBV18	TRBJ1-5	once	TRBD1	TGTGCCAGCTCACCGGGACAGAGTTTTAGCAATCAGCCCCAGCATTTT	CASSPGQSFSNQPQHF
TRBV2	TRBJ2-7	NA	NA	TGTGCCAGCAGTGCGGAGCTTTGGGCCTACGAGCAGTACTTC	CASSAELWAYEQYF
TRBV7-2	TRBJ1-2	NA	NA	TGTGCCAGTAATACCGGCCCGGGGCATGGCTACACCTTC	CASNTGPGHGYTF
TRBV6-5	TRBJ1-1	NA	NA	TGTGCCAGCAGTTACTCGCGAGGCCTGTCTGGAGCTTTCTTT	CASSYSRGLSGAFF